The clone carrying this TCR beta chain has just a few counts. The antigen remains unidentified. These data come from a study of cytomegalovirus exposure and HLA in healthy donors. Study-wide findings and caveats: A few chains linked to CMV were shown in vitro to be specific for CMV antigens.

The PCR employed 60 Vbeta primers together with 13 Jbeta primers. Clones were sequenced by immunoSEQ multiplex PCR, and TCRdb holds only the in-frame ones, with some missing. The sample shows 200,000 to 250,000 clones, around 80% of them seen only once. CDR3 length: 13 amino acids. Germline V gives CDR1 MNHNS, CDR2 SASEGT. Trimming shortened V by 8 bases and J by 5 bases, and 12 bases separated the two germline ends. The receptor comes from a male donor in good health and CMV-seronegative. The chain has TRBV6-1 and TRBJ1-4, with D tentatively TRBD1 (6 bases). Sample: PBMCs. The CDR3 reads CASLQGGNEKLFF. In DNA, the CDR3 is TGTGCCAGCCTACAGGGAGGGAATGAAAAACTGTTTTTT.